The 9 T cell receptor beta chains below were found in one sample sequenced in a study of T cell responses to AZD1222 COVID-19 vaccine. Some clones are missing from TCRdb's copy, which holds only in-frame ones; the method was immunoSEQ multiplex PCR. The table includes about 110,000 clones, 88% detected once. The sequencing here drew on peripheral blood, taken on day 0 of AZD1222 vaccination. These receptors all come from an adult in good health.

V and J are TRBV3-1 (or the pseudogene TRBV3-2) and TRBJ1-6; D is unclear. Trimming stripped 3 bases from V and 10 bases from J, with 10 bases between. The germline CDR1 and CDR2 sequences are LGHDT and YNNKEL (reference sequence). This CDR3 comprises 13 residues. The CDR3 coding sequence is TGTGCCAGCAGCCAGCTGATCGGGTCACCCCTCCACTTT. This sequence encodes CASSQLIGSPLHF.

The chain recombines TRBV2 with TRBJ2-2, with D perhaps TRBD1 (5 bases). Trimming removed 6 bases from V and 3 bases from J, with 17 bases in between. CDR1 and CDR2 from the germline V gene are SNHLY and FYNNEI. CDR3 length: 16 amino acids. CDR3 nucleotide sequence: TGTGCCAGCAGGGTTGTAAGGGGTCATTACACCGGGGAGCTGTTTTTT. Translating it yields CASRVVRGHYTGELFF.

The gene calls are TRBV24-1 and TRBJ2-2; D gene unclear. Trimming cost V 8 bases and J 5 bases, with 11 bases left between them. This CDR3 comprises 13 residues. Germline V gene sequence: CDR1 KGHDR, CDR2 SFDVKD. In DNA form, the CDR3 reads TGTGCCACCACTCGAGGAAATACCGGGGAGCTGTTTTTT. It codes for CATTRGNTGELFF.

This clone appeared a single time. The rearrangement links TRBV4-1 to TRBJ1-2, with a possible D match to TRBD1 (5 bases). This CDR3 contains 17 residues. CDR1 and CDR2 (germline): MGHRA, YSYEKL. Trimming took off 4 bases at V and 0 bases at J, with 18 bases between the two ends. DNA of the CDR3: TGCGCCAGCAGCCCTGGGGGGACGGACTCATCTAACTATGGCTACACCTTC. It specifies CASSPGGTDSSNYGYTF.

The J gene is TRBJ1-1, the V gene TRBV29-1; D gene ambiguous. The CDR3 totals 13 residues. Trimming cost V 8 bases and J 0 bases, with 13 bases left between them. CDR1 is SQVTM, CDR2 ANQGSEA, per germline. CDR3 bases: TGCAGCCATGACGGAAACATGAACACTGAAGCTTTCTTT. This sequence encodes CSHDGNMNTEAFF.

This chain connects TRBV5-1 to TRBJ2-5, with 10 nucleotides matching TRBD2. Germline CDR1 and CDR2: SGHRS and YFSETQ. The CDR3 loop spans 14 amino acids. The junction had 5 bases not matched to a gene; V was cut back by 4 bases and J by 5 bases. The CDR3: CASSQQTSGETQYF. The CDR3 DNA sequence: TGCGCCAGCAGCCAGCAGACTAGCGGGGAGACCCAGTACTTC.

This chain connects TRBV20-1 to TRBJ1-1; D unresolved. Germline CDR1 DFQATT, CDR2 SNEGSKA (reference sequence). The CDR3 covers 14 residues. The V and J ends lost 3 bases and 1 base respectively, with 12 bases between them. As DNA, the CDR3 is TGCAGTGCTAGTGTGGTCAGAACGAACACTGAAGCTTTCTTT. This codes for CSASVVRTNTEAFF.

The CDR3 DNA sequence: TGTGCCAGCAGCCCCATCTATGAAAAACTGTTTTTT. It translates to CASSPIYEKLFF. J is TRBJ1-4 and V is TRBV7-9; no definite D call. The CDR3 is 12 amino acids. With 5 bases removed from V and 6 bases from J, the gap between germline ends came to 7 bases. CDR1 is SEHNR and CDR2 is FQNEAQ in the germline V gene (reference sequence).

V gene TRBV28 combines with J gene TRBJ2-7; perhaps TRBD1 as D (8 bases). Germline CDR1 reads MDHEN; CDR2 reads SYDVKM. V lost 6 bases to trimming and J lost 4 bases, with 13 bases between them. This CDR3 has 13 residues. The CDR3 protein is CASRQGGLYEQYF. DNA for the CDR3: TGTGCCAGCAGACAGGGGGGGCTGTACGAGCAGTACTTC.